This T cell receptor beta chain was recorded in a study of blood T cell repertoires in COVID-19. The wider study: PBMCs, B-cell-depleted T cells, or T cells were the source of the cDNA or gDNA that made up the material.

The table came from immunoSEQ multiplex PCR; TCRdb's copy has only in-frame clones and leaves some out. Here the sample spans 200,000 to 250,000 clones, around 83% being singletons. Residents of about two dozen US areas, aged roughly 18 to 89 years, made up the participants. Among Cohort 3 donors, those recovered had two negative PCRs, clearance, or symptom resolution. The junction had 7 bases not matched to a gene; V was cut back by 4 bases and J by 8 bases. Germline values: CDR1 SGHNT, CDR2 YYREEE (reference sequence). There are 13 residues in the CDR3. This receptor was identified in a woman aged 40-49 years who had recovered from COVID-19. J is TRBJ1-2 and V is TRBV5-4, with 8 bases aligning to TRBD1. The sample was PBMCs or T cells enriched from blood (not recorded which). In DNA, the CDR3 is TGTGCCAGCAGCGGTGACAGGGGTCGGGGCTACACCTTC. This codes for CASSGDRGRGYTF. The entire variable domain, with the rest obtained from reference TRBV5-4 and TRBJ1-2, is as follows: ETGVTQSPTHLIKTRGQQVTLRCSSQSGHNTVSWYQQALGQGPQFIFQYYREEENGRGNFPPRFSGLQFPNYSSELNVNALELDDSALYLCASSGDRGRGYTFGSGTRLTVV.